The 17 T cell receptor beta chains given below trace back to one sample, sequenced in a study of metastatic and nonmetastatic thyroid tumors. TCRdb re-analyzed the PCR reads through MiXCR. The sample has about 9,100 clones, roughly 21% seen once. Patients underwent thyroid surgery, and none had received any treatment before it. Sequencing input: adjacent normal tissue. These receptors originate from a female donor with papillary thyroid cancer or a benign thyroid nodule (not recorded which). Some clones in this sample may be carry-over from other donors' samples.

The chain joins TRBV20-1 to TRBJ1-2; maybe TRBD1 (5 bases). Trimming took off 0 bases at V and 4 bases at J, with 18 bases between the two ends. Germline loops: CDR1 DFQATT, CDR2 SNEGSKA (reference sequence). The CDR3 is 16 residues long. In DNA form, the CDR3 reads TGCAGTGCTAGAGATCGGGGCAGGCCGGCGGTCTATGGCTACACCTTC. Translated, it gives CSARDRGRPAVYGYTF.

The chain recombines TRBV5-1 with TRBJ2-3; 7 bases fit TRBD1. Trimming cost V 7 bases and J 0 bases; bases outside gene matches: 5. The CDR3 spans 14 residues. Germline V gene lookup returns CDR1 SGHRS and CDR2 YFSETQ. CDR3 amino acids: CASLRGGSTDTQYF. The CDR3 DNA reads as TGCGCCAGCCTAAGAGGGGGCAGCACAGATACGCAGTATTTT. The full variable domain, completed using reference TRBV5-1 and TRBJ2-3, is KAGVTQTPRYLIKTRGQQVTLSCSPISGHRSVSWYQQTPGQGLQFLFEYFSETQRNKGNFPGRFSGRQFSNSRSEMNVSTLELGDSALYLCASLRGGSTDTQYFGPGTRLTVL.

This clone was seen ten or more times. The chain links TRBV20-1 to TRBJ1-1; D uncertain. The V and J ends lost 7 bases and 1 base respectively, with 16 bases between them. In germline, CDR1 is DFQATT, CDR2 SNEGSKA (reference sequence). This CDR3 contains 14 residues. The CDR3 bases are TGCAGTGTTAGCCTACCCCAGGAGAACACTGAAGCTTTCTTT. This encodes CSVSLPQENTEAFF.

As for this clone: Possible read error: a much larger clone is one base away. The identical CDR3 is also encoded by other nucleotide sequences in the sample. The CDR3 here is CASSGTGDYGYTF. CDR3 coding DNA: TGCGCTAGTTCCGGTACAGGGGACTATGGCTACACCTTC. V is TRBV10-2 and J is TRBJ1-2, with 7 bases matching TRBD1. CDR3 length equals 13 residues. Per germline, CDR1 WSHSY and CDR2 SAAADI.

This clone was observed at least ten times. This rearrangement joins TRBV5-1 to TRBJ1-6, with TRBD1 identical over 9 bases. The CDR3 is 15 amino acids. The germline V gene has CDR1 SGHRS and CDR2 YFSETQ. Germline trimming cut 0 bases from V and 7 bases from J; bases unmatched to any gene: 2. The CDR3 sequence is CASSLAGQGNSPLHF. As DNA, the CDR3 is TGCGCCAGCAGCTTGGCAGGACAGGGGAATTCACCCCTCCACTTT.

This clone was picked up a small number of times. At one end the junction does not follow the germline gene, possibly because of a read error. V is TRBV19 and J is TRBJ1-1; D not resolved. Germline assignment: CDR1 LNHDA and CDR2 SQIVND (reference sequence). The CDR3 is 13 residues long. The CDR3 coding sequence is TGTGCCAGTAGTATAGGGCACGGCACTGAGGCTTTCTTT. Protein: CASSIGHGTEAFF. The full variable domain, completed using reference TRBV19 and TRBJ1-1, is DGGITQSPKYLFRKEGQNVTLSCEQNLNHDAMYWYRQDPGQGLRLIYYSQIVNDFQKGDIAEGYSVSREKKESFPLTVTSAQKNPTAFYLCASSIGHGTEAFFGQGTRLTVV.

Many counts were recorded for this clone. V is TRBV28 and J is TRBJ1-5; TRBD1 aligns across 7 bases. With 6 bases clipped from V and 1 base from J, the junction kept 6 bases outside the gene matches. In germline, CDR1 is MDHEN, CDR2 SYDVKM. CDR3 size: 15 residues. The chain's CDR3 is CASSQGTASNQPQHF. The CDR3 DNA is TGTGCCAGCAGCCAAGGGACAGCCAGCAATCAGCCCCAGCATTTT.

In regard to this clone: The CDR3 carries no conserved terminal phenylalanine or tryptophan, so it likely arises from a read error. The chain couples TRBV5-1 to TRBJ2-7; D possibly corresponds to TRBD1 (6 bases). V was shortened by 4 bases and J by 3 bases, with 14 bases between the two germline ends. Germline CDR1 and CDR2: SGHRS and YFSETQ. The length of the CDR3 is 14 residues. The CDR3 reads CASSVWTAVYEQYL. The CDR3 DNA reads TGCGCCAGCAGCGTCTGGACAGCAGTCTACGAGCAGTACCTC.

For this clone: An end of the junction differs from the germline gene, which may be a read error. The rearrangement joins TRBV12-5 to TRBJ1-5, with D maybe TRBD1 (6 bases). CDR1 is LGHNT and CDR2 is FRNRAP in the germline V gene. This CDR3 has 15 amino acids. CDR3 amino acids: CASASNRDVNQPQHF. The CDR3 nucleotides read TGTGCTAGTGCCTCAAACAGGGATGTAAATCAGCCCCAGCATTTC.

This clone came up many times. This chain connects TRBV9 to TRBJ2-5, with TRBD2 matching over 11 bases. J was trimmed by 4 bases and V by 2 bases; bases with no gene match: 7. The length of the CDR3 is 16 residues. The V gene's germline CDR1 is SGDLS and CDR2 YYNGEE. CDR3 nucleotides: TGTGCCAGCAGCGTCAATAGCGGGGGGGCCAGAGAGACCCAGTACTTC. Protein sequence: CASSVNSGGARETQYF.

This clone has a count of ten or more. V usage is TRBV3-1 and J usage is TRBJ2-7, with 8 bases fitting TRBD2. Germline V gives CDR1 LGHDT, CDR2 YNNKEL (reference sequence). V shed 1 base and J 6 bases; nucleotides not matched to a gene: 8. The CDR3 runs to 15 residues. The CDR3 region is CASSQGSGGRSEQYF. The CDR3 region has the DNA TGTGCCAGCAGCCAAGGCTCGGGCGGGAGGAGCGAGCAGTACTTC.

This clone qualifies as medium-sized. This chain uses TRBV27 with TRBJ2-1; TRBD1 might be the D (6 bases). V lost 1 base and J 5 bases, leaving 9 bases between the germline ends. CDR3 size: 14 residues. The V gene's germline CDR1 is MNHEY and CDR2 SMNVEV (reference sequence). The CDR3 DNA follows: TGTGCCAGCAGTTTATATGGGACAAACAATGAGCAGTTCTTC. This encodes CASSLYGTNNEQFF.

By frequency in the sample, this clone is medium-sized. The chain couples TRBV19 to TRBJ1-6; D call uncertain. The CDR3 covers 13 residues. Trimming removed 9 bases from V and 9 bases from J, with 15 bases in between. Germline CDR1 and CDR2: LNHDA and SQIVND (reference sequence). For the CDR3, the DNA is TGTGCCAGCCAGGACTCCGAGGGTTCACCCCTCCACTTT. Translated, it gives CASQDSEGSPLHF.

This clone was counted many times. This chain links TRBV19 with TRBJ2-1; D remains ambiguous. V lost 7 bases to trimming and J lost 0 bases, with 13 bases between them. The CDR3 loop spans 15 amino acids. The germline CDR1 and CDR2 sequences are LNHDA and SQIVND (reference sequence). DNA of the CDR3: TGTGCCAGTACCTCTAGTGAGAGCTCCTACAATGAGCAGTTCTTC. Its translation: CASTSSESSYNEQFF.

This clone has more than one count but fewer than ten. A much larger clone sits a single nucleotide away, making a read error possible. The sample has other DNA sequences that encode this CDR3 too. V and J are TRBV3-1 and TRBJ2-1, with unresolved D. There are 17 residues in the CDR3. Germline V gene data show CDR1 as LGHDT and CDR2 as YNNKEL (reference sequence). The V end was cut by 0 bases, the J end by 5 bases, with 17 bases between. In DNA, the CDR3 is TGTGCCAGCAGCCAAGACCCAGCCCGCAATATCAACAATGAGCAGTTCTTC. Translating gives CASSQDPARNINNEQFF.

With regard to this clone: One end of the junction does not line up with germline, which may come from a read error. The V and J genes are TRBV11-1 and TRBJ1-1; D is possibly TRBD1 (6 bases). From germline, CDR1 is SGHAT and CDR2 FQDESV (reference sequence). The CDR3 extends over 13 amino acids. As DNA, the CDR3 is TGTGCCAGCAGCCACCGGCACAGGGTTAGAGCTTACTTT. Protein product: CASSHRHRVRAYF.

This clone occurred many times. The J gene is TRBJ1-1, the V gene TRBV2; no clear D gene. V was trimmed by 2 bases and J by 11 bases, leaving 12 bases between them. Per the germline V gene, CDR1 is SNHLY and CDR2 is FYNNEI. The CDR3 runs to 12 residues. CDR3 nucleotide sequence: TGTGCCAGCAGTGAACCCCCGGAGAGCGCTTTCTTT. It encodes CASSEPPESAFF.